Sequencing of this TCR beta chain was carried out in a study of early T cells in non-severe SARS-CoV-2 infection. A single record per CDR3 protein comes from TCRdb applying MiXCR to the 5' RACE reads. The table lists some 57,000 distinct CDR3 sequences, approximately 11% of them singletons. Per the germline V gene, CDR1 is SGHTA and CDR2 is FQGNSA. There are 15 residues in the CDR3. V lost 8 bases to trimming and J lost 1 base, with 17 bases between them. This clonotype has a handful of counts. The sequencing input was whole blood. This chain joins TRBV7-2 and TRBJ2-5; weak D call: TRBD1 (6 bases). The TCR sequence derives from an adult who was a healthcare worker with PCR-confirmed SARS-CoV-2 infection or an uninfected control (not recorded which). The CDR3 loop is CASFSLEGGQETQYF. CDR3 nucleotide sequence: TGTGCCAGCTTCTCTTTAGAAGGGGGCCAAGAGACCCAGTACTTC. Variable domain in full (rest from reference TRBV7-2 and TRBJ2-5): GAGVSQSPSNKVTEKGKDVELRCDPISGHTALYWYRQSLGQGLEFLIYFQGNSAPDKSGLPSDRFSAERTGGSVSTLTIQRTQQEDSAVYLCASFSLEGGQETQYFGPGTRLLVL.